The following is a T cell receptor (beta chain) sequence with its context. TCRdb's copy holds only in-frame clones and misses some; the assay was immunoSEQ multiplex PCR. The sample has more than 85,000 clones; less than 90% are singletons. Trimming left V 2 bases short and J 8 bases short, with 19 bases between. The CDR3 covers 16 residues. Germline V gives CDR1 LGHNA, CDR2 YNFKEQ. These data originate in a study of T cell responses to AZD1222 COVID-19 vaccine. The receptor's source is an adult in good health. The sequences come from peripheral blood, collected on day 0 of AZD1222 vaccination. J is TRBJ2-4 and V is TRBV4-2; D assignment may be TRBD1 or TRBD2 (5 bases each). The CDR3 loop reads CASSQPGTEDGDIQYF. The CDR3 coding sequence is TGTGCCAGCAGCCAACCTGGGACGGAGGATGGAGACATTCAGTACTTC.